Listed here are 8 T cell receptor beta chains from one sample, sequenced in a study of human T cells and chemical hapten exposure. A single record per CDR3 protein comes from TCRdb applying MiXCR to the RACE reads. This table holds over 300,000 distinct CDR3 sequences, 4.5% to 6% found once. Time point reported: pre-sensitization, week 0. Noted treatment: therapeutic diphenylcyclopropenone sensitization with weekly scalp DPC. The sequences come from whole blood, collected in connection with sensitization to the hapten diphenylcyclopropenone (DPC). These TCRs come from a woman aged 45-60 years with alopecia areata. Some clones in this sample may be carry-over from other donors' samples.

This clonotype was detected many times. The CDR3 nucleotides are TGCAGCGTTAGGCCCGGGACAGGGGAGTCCGGGGAGCTGTTTTTT. Its protein product is CSVRPGTGESGELFF. The gene calls are TRBV29-1 and TRBJ2-2, with 10 bases identical to TRBD1. CDR3 length equals 15 residues. Trimming took 5 bases from V and 6 from J; bases not matched to a gene: 9. The germline V gene encodes CDR1 SQVTM and CDR2 ANQGSEA.

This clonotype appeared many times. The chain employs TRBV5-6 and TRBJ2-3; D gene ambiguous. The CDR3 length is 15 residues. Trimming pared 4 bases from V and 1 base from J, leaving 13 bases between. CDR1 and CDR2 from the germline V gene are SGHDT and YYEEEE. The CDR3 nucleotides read TGTGCCAGCAGCCCCCTGGGGTCCCGCACAGATACGCAGTATTTT. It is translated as CASSPLGSRTDTQYF.

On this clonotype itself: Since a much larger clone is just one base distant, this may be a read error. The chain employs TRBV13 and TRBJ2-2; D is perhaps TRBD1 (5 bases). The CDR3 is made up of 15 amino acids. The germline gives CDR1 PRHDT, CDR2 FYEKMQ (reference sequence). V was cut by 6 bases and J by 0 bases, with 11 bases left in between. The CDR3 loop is CASSHTRANTGELFF. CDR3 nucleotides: TGTGCCAGCAGTCATACCAGGGCGAACACCGGGGAGCTGTTTTTT.

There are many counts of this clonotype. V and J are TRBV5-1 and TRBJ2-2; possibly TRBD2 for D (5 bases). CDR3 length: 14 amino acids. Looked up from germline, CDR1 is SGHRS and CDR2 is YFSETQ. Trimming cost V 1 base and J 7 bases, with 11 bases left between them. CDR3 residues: CASSLSGEGGELFF. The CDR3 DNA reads TGCGCCAGCAGCTTGAGCGGTGAGGGCGGGGAGCTGTTTTTT.

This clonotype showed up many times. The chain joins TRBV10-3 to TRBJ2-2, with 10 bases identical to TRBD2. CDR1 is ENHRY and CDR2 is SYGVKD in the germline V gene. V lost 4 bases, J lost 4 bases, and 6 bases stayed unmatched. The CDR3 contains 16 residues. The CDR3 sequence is CAISGPSGRATGELFF. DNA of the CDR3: TGTGCCATCAGTGGTCCAAGCGGGAGGGCCACCGGGGAGCTGTTTTTT.

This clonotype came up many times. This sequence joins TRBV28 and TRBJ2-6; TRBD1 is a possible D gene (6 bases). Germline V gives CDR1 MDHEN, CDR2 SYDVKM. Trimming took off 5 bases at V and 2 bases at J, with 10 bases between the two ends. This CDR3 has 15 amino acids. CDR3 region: CASSAQGPGANVLTF. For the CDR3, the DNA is TGTGCCAGCAGTGCTCAGGGGCCTGGGGCCAACGTCCTGACTTTC.

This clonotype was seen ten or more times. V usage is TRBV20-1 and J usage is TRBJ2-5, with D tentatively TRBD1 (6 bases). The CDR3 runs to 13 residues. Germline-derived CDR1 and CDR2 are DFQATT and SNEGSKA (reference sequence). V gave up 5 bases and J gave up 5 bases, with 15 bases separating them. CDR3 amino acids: CSAPAGVLETQYF. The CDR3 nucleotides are TGCAGTGCTCCAGCAGGGGTTCTGGAGACCCAGTACTTC.

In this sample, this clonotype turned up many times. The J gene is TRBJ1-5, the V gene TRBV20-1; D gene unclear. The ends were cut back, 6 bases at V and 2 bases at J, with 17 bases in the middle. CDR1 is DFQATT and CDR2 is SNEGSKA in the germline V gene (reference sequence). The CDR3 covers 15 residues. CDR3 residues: CSAPLPGRRNQPQHF. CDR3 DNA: TGCAGTGCGCCGCTCCCGGGCAGACGCAATCAGCCCCAGCATTTT.